This passage covers 6 T cell receptor beta chains from one sample sequenced in a study of blood T cell repertoires in COVID-19. The protocol was immunoSEQ multiplex PCR, while the TCRdb copy is restricted to in-frame clones and leaves out a portion. The sample contains fewer than 250,000 clones, 70% to 90% of which appear only once. The sample comprised peripheral blood. The receptors originated from a man aged 45-65 years with COVID-19, enrolled during active disease.

This rearrangement joins TRBV5-5 to TRBJ2-7, with D possibly matching TRBD2 (5 bases). Germline V gene data show CDR1 as SGHKS and CDR2 as YYEKEE (reference sequence). V was clipped by 0 bases and J by 2 bases, with 9 bases between them. CDR3 size: 14 residues. As DNA, the CDR3 is TGTGCCAGCAGCTTGGTCGGAGGCACCTACGAGCAGTACTTC. Translating gives CASSLVGGTYEQYF.

The gene calls are TRBV19 and TRBJ1-4, with TRBD1 as a possible D gene (5 bases). The germline CDR1 and CDR2 sequences are LNHDA and SQIVND (reference sequence). The CDR3 covers 15 residues. The V and J ends lost 4 bases and 3 bases respectively, with 12 bases between them. The CDR3 protein is CASSSRQKANEKLFF. The CDR3 DNA is TGTGCCAGTAGTAGCCGACAGAAAGCTAATGAAAAACTGTTTTTT.

This chain joins TRBV5-4 and TRBJ2-3, with D unresolved. V lost 1 base, J lost 0 bases, and 12 bases lay in between. Germline lookup yields CDR1 SGHNT and CDR2 YYREEE (reference sequence). This CDR3 is 16 amino acids long. The CDR3 DNA follows: TGTGCCAGCAGCTTGTTCCCTAGAAAAAGCACAGATACGCAGTATTTT. As protein: CASSLFPRKSTDTQYF. Full variable domain (missing parts from reference TRBV5-4 and TRBJ2-3): ETGVTQSPTHLIKTRGQQVTLRCSSQSGHNTVSWYQQALGQGPQFIFQYYREEENGRGNFPPRFSGLQFPNYSSELNVNALELDDSALYLCASSLFPRKSTDTQYFGPGTRLTVL.

The chain is built from TRBV3-1 (or the pseudogene TRBV3-2) and TRBJ2-5, with D possibly being TRBD2 (7 bases). The CDR3 spans 15 residues. The V and J ends lost 1 base and 3 bases respectively, with 12 bases between them. Looked up from germline, CDR1 is LGHDT and CDR2 is YNNKEL (reference sequence). The CDR3 DNA follows: TGTGCCAGCAGCCAAGTTAGGGGGGGAAAAGAGACCCAGTACTTC. It codes for CASSQVRGGKETQYF.

The gene calls are TRBV29-1 and TRBJ2-3; 9 bases map to TRBD1. J gave up 1 base and V 3 bases, and 11 bases lay outside the gene matches. CDR1 and CDR2 (germline): SQVTM, ANQGSEA. The CDR3 runs 17 residues. CDR3 in amino acids: CSVEGTGKGLGTDTQYF. CDR3 DNA sequence: TGCAGCGTTGAGGGGACAGGGAAGGGTCTCGGCACAGATACGCAGTATTTT.

The J gene is TRBJ2-7, the V gene TRBV9; D gene unclear. Trimming removed 0 bases at V and 2 bases at J, with 12 bases between. Per germline, CDR1 SGDLS and CDR2 YYNGEE. CDR3 length equals 15 residues. Here the CDR3 reads CASSVAQDPAYEQYF. CDR3 nucleotide sequence: TGTGCCAGCAGCGTAGCTCAGGATCCTGCCTACGAGCAGTACTTC.